Listed here are 9 T cell receptor beta chains from one sample, sequenced in a study of T cell responses to AZD1222 COVID-19 vaccine. The assay was immunoSEQ multiplex PCR, and TCRdb's table has in-frame clones only and misses some. The sample has more than 95,000 clones, about 86% seen once. Material: peripheral blood, obtained 28 days after the second AZD1222 dose. These receptors originate from an adult who received the AZD1222 COVID-19 vaccine.

DNA of the CDR3: TGCGCCAGCAGCCCAGACCGGGACCCCACTAATGAAAAACTGTTTTTT. Protein: CASSPDRDPTNEKLFF. The chain combines TRBV4-1 with TRBJ1-4, with D perhaps matching TRBD1 (5 bases). The germline V gene encodes CDR1 MGHRA and CDR2 YSYEKL. Trimming took 4 bases from V and 2 from J, leaving 14 bases between them. The CDR3 is 16 residues long.

The V and J genes are TRBV3-1 (or the pseudogene TRBV3-2) and TRBJ1-1, with unresolved D. The CDR3 has 14 amino acids. The V end was cut by 1 base, the J end by 1 base, with 7 bases between. Per the germline V gene, CDR1 is LGHDT and CDR2 is YNNKEL (reference sequence). CDR3 sequence reads: CASSQGRENTEAFF. The CDR3 DNA is TGTGCCAGCAGCCAAGGACGGGAGAACACTGAAGCTTTCTTT.

This clone was seen only once. The chain has TRBV9 and TRBJ1-1; the D gene is possibly TRBD1 (5 bases). The CDR3 is made up of 14 amino acids. Per germline, CDR1 SGDLS and CDR2 YYNGEE. V was pared by 0 bases and J by 7 bases, with 13 bases between. For the CDR3, the DNA is TGTGCCAGCAGCGTAGAAGGGGATTGGAATGAAGCTTTCTTT. Encoded protein: CASSVEGDWNEAFF. The full variable domain, with the rest looked up from reference TRBV9 and TRBJ1-1, is DSGVTQTPKHLITATGQRVTLRCSPRSGDLSVYWYQQSLDQGLQFLIQYYNGEERAKGNILERFSAQQFPDLHSELNLSSLELGDSALYFCASSVEGDWNEAFFGQGTRLTVV.

CDR3 in DNA: TGTGCCATCAGTGAGGAACAGGGCCGCGATCAGCCCCAGCATTTT. Translation: CAISEEQGRDQPQHF. This rearrangement joins TRBV10-3 to TRBJ1-5; tentatively, D is TRBD1 (6 bases). V shed 2 bases and J shed 5 bases, with 13 bases lying between them. The CDR3 is 15 residues long. Germline assignment: CDR1 ENHRY and CDR2 SYGVKD.

The chain links TRBV6-5 to TRBJ1-6; no reliable D call. From germline, CDR1 is MNHEY and CDR2 SVGAGI. V was clipped by 1 base and J by 6 bases, with 7 bases between them. This CDR3 is built from 14 residues. Written as DNA, the CDR3 is TGTGCCAGCAGTTACTACAGTAGTAATTCACCCCTCCACTTT. This codes for CASSYYSSNSPLHF.

The chain couples TRBV30 to TRBJ2-1, with D perhaps TRBD2 (8 bases). Germline values: CDR1 GTSNPN, CDR2 SVGIG (reference sequence). V dropped 8 bases and J dropped 10 bases, with 24 bases sitting between them. The CDR3 is made up of 14 amino acids. CDR3 sequence: CARRGPSGSTEQFF. The CDR3 region has the DNA TGTGCCCGAAGGGGGCCCAGCGGGAGTACGGAGCAGTTCTTC. Based on the CDR3 plus reference TRBV30 and TRBJ2-1, the full variable domain is SQTIHQWPATLVQPVGSPLSLECTVEGTSNPNLYWYRQAAGRGLQLLFYSVGIGQISSEVPQNLSASRPQDRQFILSSKKLLLSDSGFYLCARRGPSGSTEQFFGPGTRLTVL.

This clone was observed once. The genes are TRBV27 and TRBJ1-1; TRBD1 might be the D (5 bases). Trimming cost V 2 bases and J 1 base, with 8 bases left between them. Germline V lookup: CDR1 MNHEY, CDR2 SMNVEV (reference sequence). The CDR3 totals 14 residues. This chain's CDR3 is CASSLQGGNTEAFF. CDR3 nucleotide sequence: TGTGCCAGCAGTTTACAGGGTGGGAACACTGAAGCTTTCTTT.

The V and J genes are TRBV5-1 and TRBJ2-5, with D perhaps given as TRBD1 or TRBD2 (6 bases each). Between the trimmed V and J ends, which lost 1 base and 4 bases, there was a span of 11 bases. The CDR3 is made up of 14 amino acids. Germline CDR1 is SGHRS and CDR2 is YFSETQ. The CDR3 spells CASSLRGAGETQYF. The CDR3 DNA reads TGCGCCAGCAGCTTGAGGGGGGCGGGAGAGACCCAGTACTTC.

The chain couples TRBV12-2 to TRBJ2-5; the D segment call TRBD1 is taken from the table without a DNA check. TRBV12-2 constitutes a pseudogene. This CDR3 has 17 amino acids. The CDR3 loop reads CASRLVTDREYQETQYF. CDR3 sequence (DNA): TGTGCAAGTCGCTTAGTTACCGACAGGGAGTATCAAGAGACCCAGTACTTC.